The clone carrying this T cell receptor (beta chain) occurred many times. Its antigen remains unidentified. The V gene lost 8 bases and the J gene lost 13 bases, with 18 bases spanning the gap. This CDR3 spans 13 amino acids. Germline CDR1 and CDR2: SEHNR and FQNEAQ (reference sequence). A patient was excluded if there was uncontrolled infection, other autoimmune disease, pregnancy or lactation. Clinicians diagnosed patients from clinical symptoms, serum thyroxine and TRAb, thyroid ultrasound and orbital computed tomography. The source of the sample is a study of T cells in Graves' hyperthyroidism and ophthalmopathy. Study results and caveats: Blood also held most thyroid clonotypes expanded beyond 0.001. Model predictions of ophthalmopathy came a median 6.5 months before onset.

Researchers amplified the TCR beta CDR3 regions from RNA transcripts. The study used the HTBI primer set for a first-round RT-PCR of the TCR CDR3. TCRdb re-called the multiplex PCR reads with MiXCR, one entry per CDR3 protein. Counted here are approximately 640,000 distinct CDR3 sequences, 45% occurring once; the ten biggest clones make up about 7%. This TCR was sampled from an adult man with Graves' disease, either hyperthyroidism or ophthalmopathy (not recorded which). J is TRBJ1-6 and V is TRBV7-9; D remains unclear. Specimen: peripheral blood or thyroid tissue (not recorded which). The CDR3 DNA reads as TGTGCCAGCGGCCCGGGAGGCAATTTCCCCCTCCACTTT. Protein sequence: CASGPGGNFPLHF.